The sequence of this T cell receptor beta chain was determined in a study of blood T cell repertoires in COVID-19. V was cut by 5 bases and J by 5 bases, with 10 bases left in between. The CDR3 sequence is 12 residues long. CDR1 is GTSNPN and CDR2 is SVGIG in the germline V gene (reference sequence). Libraries were prepared by immunoSEQ multiplex PCR; TCRdb keeps only in-frame clonotypes and omits some of them. Of about 400,000 clones listed, nearly 90% are singletons. The receptor was derived from a woman in her 30s who had recovered from COVID-19. V gene TRBV30 combines with J gene TRBJ2-1, with a weak D call TRBD1 (5 bases). Sequencing used PBMCs or T cells enriched from blood (not recorded which). The CDR3 sequence is CAWDRQHNEQFF. In nucleotides, the CDR3 is TGTGCCTGGGATAGACAGCACAATGAGCAGTTCTTC. The whole variable domain, remainder taken from reference TRBV30 and TRBJ2-1, is SQTIHQWPATLVQPVGSPLSLECTVEGTSNPNLYWYRQAAGRGLQLLFYSVGIGQISSEVPQNLSASRPQDRQFILSSKKLLLSDSGFYLCAWDRQHNEQFFGPGTRLTVL.